This T cell receptor beta chain was profiled in a study of shared clonotypes between healthy human individuals. Study outcomes and limitations: Four donors shared around 5% of their naive CD4 clonotypes. Measured sharing among donors was expected to vary with sequencing depth. The study generally estimated greater richness for naive than memory subsets.

The germline V and J ends were trimmed by 5 bases and 1 base, with 15 bases remaining between them. The CDR3 runs to 16 residues. Germline lookup yields CDR1 MDHEN and CDR2 SYDVKM. CD45RO-negative, CCR7-positively selected cells formed the naive CD8 fraction, excluding terminally differentiated effector memory CD45RA+ cells. In the study's own analysis: For the immunoSEQ data, sequences were junction-only without quality scores, so filtering differed. Assay: immunoSEQ multiplex PCR; the TCRdb copy retains only in-frame clones and omits some. V and J calls and clone size are copied from that table; D and trimming were computed from the DNA. The repertoire includes around 560,000 clones, roughly 95% of them detected once, and about 0.11% sits in the top ten. In the case of this clone: Its antigen is not identified.

Sequencing was done on a sample of naive CD8+ T cells sorted from blood. The sequence came from a woman in her twenties or thirties in good health. The V gene is TRBV28, the J gene TRBJ2-1, with D perhaps matching TRBD2 (6 bases). The CDR3 DNA reads as TGTGCCAGCAGTCCCCTCCTTAGCGGATCCTACAATGAGCAGTTCTTC. Its protein is CASSPLLSGSYNEQFF.